This TCR beta chain derives from a study of T cells in Graves' hyperthyroidism and ophthalmopathy. Study-wide points: Most thyroid clonotypes with frequency above 0.001 were detected in blood.

In making diagnoses, clinical symptoms, serum thyroxine and TRAb, thyroid ultrasound and orbital computed tomography were all used. From RNA transcripts, TCR beta CDR3 regions were amplified. First-round RT-PCR targeting the TCR CDR3 was performed with the HTBI primer set. TCRdb fed the multiplex PCR reads into MiXCR, producing one record per CDR3 protein. The sample yields about 600,000 distinct CDR3 sequences, 16% seen once. This clonotype was recorded at least ten times. The antigen is unknown. There are 16 residues in the CDR3. Between the trimmed V and J ends, which lost 10 bases and 6 bases, there was a span of 26 bases. Germline V gives CDR1 MDHEN, CDR2 SYDVKM.

V and J are TRBV28 and TRBJ2-3; possible D gene TRBD1, 5 bases. Sequenced material: blood. The receptor was derived from a middle-aged woman with Graves' ophthalmopathy. The CDR3 DNA sequence: TGTGCCATTCAGAAAGACAGCACCGTTAAGGGGGATACGCAGTATTTT. Amino acids: CAIQKDSTVKGDTQYF.